This entry describes one TCR beta chain. These data belong to a study of CD8 T cells in Susac syndrome. CDR3 length equals 14 residues. Per germline, CDR1 DFQATT and CDR2 SNEGSKA (reference sequence). With 0 bases removed from V and 6 bases from J, the gap between germline ends came to 14 bases. RNA, at about 0.45 to 1 ug, was reverse transcribed with random hexamers. TCRdb used MiXCR to reprocess the immunoSEQ multiplex PCR reads, holding one entry per CDR3 protein. The sample shows about 120,000 distinct CDR3 sequences, 85% to 95% of them seen only once. Blood CD8+ and CD4+ T cells underwent high-throughput TCR beta sequencing. The study used treatment-naive patients who had stable or active relapsing-remitting disease as multiple sclerosis controls. Bulk CD8+ and CD4+ cells came from magnetic negative isolation; CD8+ TEMRA by FACS.

This TCR derives from a human donor with multiple sclerosis. The sequenced sample consisted of CD4+ T cells from PBMCs. V is TRBV20-1 and J is TRBJ1-2; D unresolved. CDR3 DNA: TGCAGTGCTAGAGATCCGGGCAGGCGGGATGGCTACACCTTC. As protein: CSARDPGRRDGYTF.